The source of this T cell receptor beta chain is a study of blood T cells in healthy people across ages. General observations from the study: Donors of long life had a larger count of naive CD4+ cells and greater diversity than aged donors.

This clonotype was counted only a few times. Its cognate antigen is unknown. The CDR3 loop spans 14 amino acids. V lost 3 bases, J lost 4 bases, and 12 bases lay in between. A sample-barcoded 5' primer and a J-beta primer mix were used in a second PCR of about 7 to 11 cycles. MiXCR, applied by TCRdb to the 5' RACE reads, yields one record per CDR3 protein. This table has approximately 2,000,000 distinct CDR3 sequences, approximately 39% appearing once. The sequencing sample was made of blood. The chain combines TRBV12-3 or TRBV12-4 with TRBJ1-2; D is uncertain. This receptor was identified in a human donor in good health. CDR3 coding DNA: TGTGCCAGCAGTTTCGGAGTACCCAGCTATGGCTACACCTTC. Its translation: CASSFGVPSYGYTF.